These 24 T cell receptor beta chains were sequenced from one sample in a study of beta chain features in type 1 diabetes. Reverse transcribing all isolated RNA meant expressed TCRB transcripts were sequenced. Clones were sequenced by immunoSEQ multiplex PCR, and TCRdb holds only the in-frame ones, with some missing. The table records some 150,000 clones, 10% of them present only once. What was sequenced was naive CD4+ T cells from blood. The receptors were sampled from a man aged 18 to 29 in good health.

The chain recombines TRBV5-4 with TRBJ2-5; 8 bases fit TRBD2. With V trimmed by 5 bases and J by 5 bases, 11 bases remained unmatched. The CDR3 has 15 amino acids. Germline lookup yields CDR1 SGHNT and CDR2 YYREEE (reference sequence). CDR3 bases: TGTGCCAGCAGGGCCGGGACTAGTTATATGGAGACCCAGTACTTC. Amino acid sequence: CASRAGTSYMETQYF.

CDR3 residues: CASSPEQGDQPQHF. DNA for the CDR3: TGTGCCAGCAGCCCTGAACAGGGGGACCAGCCCCAGCATTTT. The chain combines TRBV7-2 with TRBJ1-5, with 8 bases identical to TRBD1. V gave up 5 bases and J gave up 7 bases; unmatched junction bases: 7. Looked up from germline, CDR1 is SGHTA and CDR2 is FQGNSA. CDR3 size: 14 residues.

This clone was seen a few times. The chain carries TRBV6-1 and TRBJ2-5, with TRBD2 identical over 12 bases. The CDR3 loop spans 14 amino acids. With 5 bases clipped from V and 4 bases from J, the junction kept 2 bases outside the gene matches. CDR1 MNHNS and CDR2 SASEGT come from the germline V gene. CDR3 bases: TGTGCCAGCAGTAAGACTAGCGGGAGAGAGACCCAGTACTTC. Translated: CASSKTSGRETQYF.

The sample holds a few counts of this clone. The chain uses TRBV6-1 and TRBJ1-5; 8 nucleotides agree with TRBD1. Germline V lookup: CDR1 MNHNS, CDR2 SASEGT. The CDR3 sequence is 14 residues long. The V gene end was trimmed by 6 bases and the J gene end by 3 bases; junction bases not matched to a gene: 4. The CDR3 spells CASRKQGDNQPQHF. The CDR3 nucleotides read TGTGCCAGCAGAAAACAGGGGGACAATCAGCCCCAGCATTTT.

This clone was picked up a small number of times. V usage is TRBV6-5 and J usage is TRBJ2-5; perhaps TRBD1 as D (6 bases). V lost 5 bases and J 4 bases, leaving 11 bases between the germline ends. The CDR3 runs 13 residues. Germline assignment: CDR1 MNHEY and CDR2 SVGAGI. CDR3 DNA sequence: TGTGCCAGCAGTGAAACAGGGAGAGAGACCCAGTACTTC. Amino acid sequence: CASSETGRETQYF.

This clone was observed a handful of times. This rearrangement joins TRBV5-1 to TRBJ2-7; TRBD1 aligns across 7 bases. The CDR3 spans 15 residues. V was clipped by 5 bases and J by 0 bases; unmatched bases: 8. Per the germline V gene, CDR1 is SGHRS and CDR2 is YFSETQ. The CDR3 DNA is TGCGCCAGCAGGCCGGGACAGATAAGCTCCTACGAGCAGTACTTC. Amino acid sequence: CASRPGQISSYEQYF.

The sample holds a few counts of this clone. CDR3 sequence (DNA): TGTGCCAGCAGCCCCAGCGGGGGGCCCCAAGAGACCCAGTACTTC. Encoded protein: CASSPSGGPQETQYF. V and J are TRBV6-5 and TRBJ2-5, with 9 bases aligning to TRBD2. V lost 6 bases to trimming and J lost 1 base; unmatched junction nucleotides: 6. Germline V gene sequence: CDR1 MNHEY, CDR2 SVGAGI. This CDR3 comprises 15 residues.

J is TRBJ1-5 and V is TRBV6-1; the D is unclear. CDR1 is MNHNS, CDR2 SASEGT, per germline. This CDR3 has 15 amino acids. V lost 5 bases to trimming and J lost 2 bases, with 13 bases between them. The CDR3: CASSPADVRNQPQHF. The CDR3 nucleotides read TGTGCCAGCAGTCCAGCGGACGTGCGCAATCAGCCCCAGCATTTT.

The chain couples TRBV10-2 to TRBJ1-4; no firm D call. Germline lookup yields CDR1 WSHSY and CDR2 SAAADI. The V gene lost 7 bases and the J gene lost 0 bases, with 6 bases spanning the gap. The CDR3 extends over 13 amino acids. The CDR3 region has the DNA TGCGCCAGCACGCCGGCAACTAATGAAAAACTGTTTTTT. Translated: CASTPATNEKLFF.

The chain couples TRBV12-2 to TRBJ1-1; the tabulated D call, TRBD1, remains unverified against the DNA. TRBV12-2 is shown as a pseudogene. CDR3 length equals 12 residues. For the CDR3, the DNA is TGTGCAAGTCGCTTAGGACAGGGAGTCGCTTTCTTT. Its protein product is CASRLGQGVAFF.

In this sample, this clone turned up a few times. The J gene is TRBJ1-5, the V gene TRBV4-3; perhaps TRBD1 as D (6 bases). The CDR3 covers 17 residues. In germline, CDR1 is LGHNA, CDR2 YSLEER. The ends were cut back, 2 bases at V and 2 bases at J, with 16 bases in the middle. The CDR3 reads CASSQFRDNDGNQPQHF. The CDR3, as DNA: TGCGCCAGCAGCCAATTTCGGGACAATGATGGCAATCAGCCCCAGCATTTT.

This sequence joins TRBV30 and TRBJ1-2; TRBD1 is a possible D gene (5 bases). Germline V gives CDR1 GTSNPN, CDR2 SVGIG (reference sequence). The germline V and J ends were trimmed by 2 bases and 2 bases, with 24 bases remaining between them. The CDR3 consists of 18 residues. This chain's CDR3 is CAWSKIGQGNSNNYGYTF. CDR3 nucleotides: TGTGCCTGGAGTAAGATTGGGCAGGGAAACTCCAACAACTATGGCTACACCTTC.

V gene TRBV19 combines with J gene TRBJ2-2, with D possibly being TRBD2 (5 bases). The CDR3 has 15 residues. Trimming pared 5 bases from V and 4 bases from J, leaving 14 bases between. Germline V CDR1 and CDR2: LNHDA, SQIVND (reference sequence). The CDR3 region is CASSFENGGTGELFF. DNA for the CDR3: TGTGCCAGTAGTTTCGAGAACGGAGGCACCGGGGAGCTGTTTTTT.

A few counts support this clone. The chain is built from TRBV11-2 and TRBJ1-2; D possibly corresponds to TRBD1 (6 bases). The length of the CDR3 is 15 residues. Germline values: CDR1 SGHAT, CDR2 FQNNGV. V was pared by 6 bases and J by 4 bases, with 18 bases between. The CDR3 region is CASSFDRPALYGYTF. Here the CDR3 DNA reads TGTGCCAGCAGTTTCGACAGGCCGGCCCTCTATGGCTACACCTTC. Together with reference TRBV11-2 and TRBJ1-2, the CDR3 gives the full variable domain: EAGVAQSPRYKIIEKRQSVAFWCNPISGHATLYWYQQILGQGPKLLIQFQNNGVVDDSQLPKDRFSAERLKGVDSTLKIQPAKLEDSAVYLCASSFDRPALYGYTFGSGTRLTVV.

The sample holds a few counts of this clone. This rearrangement joins TRBV6-5 to TRBJ2-2; 9 bases map to TRBD1. V dropped 4 bases and J dropped 6; count of bases not matched to a gene: 0. The germline gives CDR1 MNHEY, CDR2 SVGAGI. The CDR3 has 13 residues. As DNA, the CDR3 is TGTGCCAGCAGTTGGGACAGGGCCGGGGAGCTGTTTTTT. This gives the protein CASSWDRAGELFF.

The V call is TRBV7-2, the J call TRBJ2-7; TRBD1 might be the D (5 bases). V gave up 5 bases and J gave up 3 bases, with 17 bases separating them. This CDR3 comprises 15 residues. Looked up from germline, CDR1 is SGHTA and CDR2 is FQGNSA. In DNA, the CDR3 is TGTGCCAGCAGCGACCCTGGACAAAGCCACTACGAGCAGTACTTC. This translates into CASSDPGQSHYEQYF.

The table lists this clone with a few counts. The chain carries TRBV18 and TRBJ1-3; tentative D call: TRBD1 (5 bases). Germline V CDR1 and CDR2: KGHSH, LQKENI. This CDR3 has 14 amino acids. Trimming removed 7 bases from V and 7 bases from J, with 17 bases in between. This CDR3 is CASFPGTVLNTIYF. The CDR3, as DNA: TGTGCCAGCTTCCCAGGGACTGTACTTAACACCATATATTTT.

The chain has TRBV10-2 and TRBJ2-3, with 9 bases lining up with TRBD2. This CDR3 is 13 amino acids long. Germline loops: CDR1 WSHSY, CDR2 SAAADI. The J segment lost 4 bases and the V segment lost 6 bases, leaving 2 bases of the junction unmatched. As DNA, the CDR3 is TGCGCCAGCAGGACTAGCGGACCAGATACGCAGTATTTT. This translates into CASRTSGPDTQYF.

The table lists this clone with a few counts. V and J are TRBV28 and TRBJ2-1; 7 bases fit TRBD1. The germline gives CDR1 MDHEN, CDR2 SYDVKM. The trim removed 4 bases at V and 6 bases at J, leaving 15 bases unmatched. The length of the CDR3 is 17 residues. The chain's CDR3 is CASSSSWGQLWLNEQFF. CDR3 DNA sequence: TGTGCCAGCAGTTCGAGCTGGGGACAGCTATGGCTCAATGAGCAGTTCTTC.

The table lists this clone with many counts. This sample also contains other DNA sequences that code for the same CDR3. The genes are TRBV7-2 and TRBJ2-3; D unresolved. The germline V and J ends were trimmed by 1 base and 0 bases, with 8 bases remaining between them. This CDR3 has 15 residues. Per the germline V gene, CDR1 is SGHTA and CDR2 is FQGNSA. CDR3 nucleotides: TGTGCCAGCAGCTTAGATTCGACTAGCACAGATACGCAGTATTTT. Translation gives CASSLDSTSTDTQYF.

The gene calls are TRBV6-4 and TRBJ1-1; 8 positions match TRBD1. V gave up 4 bases and J gave up 1 base; unmatched junction bases: 5. Germline CDR1 MRHNA, CDR2 SNTAGT. This CDR3 has 15 residues. As DNA, the CDR3 is TGTGCCAGCAGTGCCACGACAGGGGCGAACACTGAAGCTTTCTTT. Translated: CASSATTGANTEAFF.

This clone has more than one count but fewer than ten. The CDR3 DNA reads as TGCGCCAGCAGCTTGGGGGTGGGCCTTCTCCATGAGCAGTTCTTC. Amino acid sequence: CASSLGVGLLHEQFF. The V call is TRBV5-1, the J call TRBJ2-1; D not resolved. Germline CDR1 and CDR2: SGHRS and YFSETQ. The CDR3 covers 15 residues. V was cut by 0 bases and J by 8 bases, with 15 bases left in between.

V and J are TRBV10-3 and TRBJ2-4; 8 bases line up with TRBD2. This CDR3 comprises 21 residues. Germline V gene data show CDR1 as ENHRY and CDR2 as SYGVKD. J gave up 2 bases and V 0 bases, and 18 bases lay outside the gene matches. CDR3 bases: TGTGCCATCAGTGAGTCGAGAAGTTGGCAGGGTGAGCGGGGGCCCAAAAACATTCAGTACTTC. Translated: CAISESRSWQGERGPKNIQYF.

This clone has at least ten counts. The chain joins TRBV28 to TRBJ1-2; TRBD1 is a possible D gene (5 bases). Germline assignment: CDR1 MDHEN and CDR2 SYDVKM. The length of the CDR3 is 13 residues. Trimming pared 6 bases from V and 2 bases from J, leaving 10 bases between. DNA for the CDR3: TGTGCCAGCAGAGGGGCCGAGAACTATGGCTACACCTTC. Translated: CASRGAENYGYTF.